This record covers a single T cell receptor beta chain. Its antigen is as yet unknown. The data were taken from a study of post-analysis software for immune sequencing data. Study outcomes and limitations: F measure clustering grouped samples strongly by preparation batch. In multiple sclerosis, normalized Chao1 diversity was significantly below that of controls.

Unique molecular identifiers featured in each of the TCR beta cDNA libraries. TCRdb redid the calling of the PCR reads with MiXCR, one entry per CDR3 protein. This sample has hundreds of thousands of distinct CDR3 sequences, with around 27% found just once. The sequence was collected from a girl between 10 and 17 years old with multiple sclerosis. The sample was blood.

In DNA, the CDR3 is TGTGCCAGCAGCAGGGGCCGCCACGATACGCAGTATTTT. Amino acid sequence: CASSRGRHDTQYF. V is TRBV21-1 and J is TRBJ2-3; no check of the table's D call, TRBD1, against the DNA was made. TRBV21-1 is shown as a pseudogene. This CDR3 spans 13 amino acids.